This T cell receptor beta chain stems from a study of blood T cell repertoires in COVID-19. Study-wide background: Both acute and convalescent COVID-19 samples were obtained from the United States, Italy and Spain. PBMCs, B-cell-depleted T cells, or T cells were the source of the cDNA or gDNA that made up the material.

Trimming cost V 6 bases and J 3 bases; bases outside gene matches: 6. Per the germline V gene, CDR1 is ENHRY and CDR2 is SYGVKD. This CDR3 comprises 14 residues. Study processing details: Quantification of nucleated cells was approximated via reference gene primer amplification. Using immunoSEQ multiplex PCR, the repertoire was profiled, and TCRdb retains in-frame clones only, with some absent. V, J and clone size derive from that table, while D and trimming were established from the DNA sequence. Of under 300,000 clones listed, 70% to 85% are singletons. The sequenced material came from peripheral blood. The chain links TRBV10-3 to TRBJ1-2, with 8 bases lining up with TRBD1. This receptor was taken from a woman at least 80 years old with acute or convalescent COVID-19. CDR3: CAISQGAWDYGYTF. CDR3 in DNA: TGTGCCATCAGCCAGGGGGCTTGGGACTATGGCTACACCTTC.